This paragraph covers one TCR beta chain sequence. The antigen is unknown. The CDR3 is 14 amino acids. Germline V gene lookup returns CDR1 SGHRS and CDR2 YFSETQ. V dropped 5 bases and J dropped 4; count of bases not matched to a gene: 6. The entry originates in a study of T cell repertoires in cytomegalovirus infection. Study-level points and caveats: In two of eight donors, the top clonotype was HLA-C-restricted CMV-specific.

TCRdb independently ran MiXCR on the reads; one entry per CDR3 protein. The table shows 200,000 to 250,000 distinct CDR3 sequences, with around an eighth occurring only once. The specimen sequenced was PBMCs. The chain links TRBV5-1 to TRBJ2-1; TRBD2 matches at 7 bases. The clonotype comes from a human donor in good health (CMV status not recorded). Some clones in this sample may be carry-over from other donors' samples. CDR3 DNA: TGCGCCAGCAGATTGACTAGCAGATACAATGAGCAGTTCTTC. Protein product: CASRLTSRYNEQFF.